This T cell receptor (beta chain) was recorded in a study of blood T cell repertoires in COVID-19. Study as a whole: There were acute and convalescent COVID-19 samples, and they came from the United States, Italy and Spain. In each case, the material was cDNA or gDNA derived from T cells, B-cell-depleted T cells, or PBMCs.

The V gene lost 5 bases and the J gene lost 4 bases, with 12 bases spanning the gap. Germline V gene lookup returns CDR1 SEHNR and CDR2 FQNEAQ (reference sequence). This CDR3 comprises 14 residues. Per the original methods: Amplified reference gene primers provided the basis for estimating nucleated cell counts. The data were produced by immunoSEQ multiplex PCR, yet TCRdb's version contains in-frame clones alone and is incomplete. From that table come the V and J calls and clone size; the DNA was used to work out D and trimming. The sample lists 75,000 to 90,000 clones; 75% to 85% were seen once. The sequenced material came from peripheral blood. The clonotype originates from a woman in her 70s with acute or convalescent COVID-19. V gene TRBV7-9 combines with J gene TRBJ1-5, with D possibly being TRBD1 (6 bases). The CDR3 nucleotides are TGTGCCAGCAGCGGGGGGGCGTGGAATCAGCCCCAGCATTTT. It yields the protein CASSGGAWNQPQHF. Based on the CDR3 plus reference TRBV7-9 and TRBJ1-5, the full variable domain is DTGVSQNPRHKITKRGQNVTFRCDPISEHNRLYWYRQTLGQGPEFLTYFQNEAQLEKSRLLSDRFSAERPKGSFSTLEIQRTEQGDSAMYLCASSGGAWNQPQHFGDGTRLSIL.